These T cell receptor beta chains were read from a single sample in a study of blood T cell repertoires in COVID-19. The assay was immunoSEQ multiplex PCR, and TCRdb's table has in-frame clones only and misses some. This table holds some 150,000 clones, around 90% found once. Sequenced material: peripheral blood. All receptors derive from a man aged 50-60 years with acute or convalescent COVID-19. Each CDR3 is given with its conserved first and last residue. Each record gives: D gene, CDR3 length, J gene, V gene, clone size, CDR3 DNA, CDR3 protein. D genes are given only for firm matches. A row's size may be missing; if present it is once, few, many or a size class.

>TRBD2|15|TRBJ2-1|TRBV5-1|-
TGCGCCAGCAGCTTTCTAGCGGGAGGGGGGTATGAGCAGTTCTTC
CASSFLAGGGYEQFF
>TRBD1|11|TRBJ1-2|TRBV20-1|-
TGCAGGGGGGGACAGGGGAATGGCTACACCTTC
CRGGQGNGYTF
>-|13|TRBJ2-5|TRBV6-5|once
TGTGCCAGCAAAAAAGGGGGTCAAGAGACCCAGTACTTC
CASKKGGQETQYF
>-|8|TRBJ2-7|TRBV10-1|-
TGCGCCCGCTCCTCGCCCGGGTGG
CARSSPGW
>-|14|TRBJ1-2|TRBV29-1|-
TGCAGCGTTGATTTTCCAGGGCTTAGCTATGGCTACACCTTC
CSVDFPGLSYGYTF
>TRBD1|14|TRBJ1-4|TRBV28|once
TGTGCCAGCAGTCGAGACAGGGTCCGTGAAAAACTGTTTTTT
CASSRDRVREKLFF
>TRBD1|14|TRBJ2-3|TRBV19|-
TGTGCCAGTAGCCTTGGACAGGCCACAGATACGCAGTATTTT
CASSLGQATDTQYF
>-|13|TRBJ2-7|TRBV3-1/TRBV3-2|-
TGTGCCAGCAGCCAATTCAGCTCCTACGAGCAGTACTTC
CASSQFSSYEQYF
>TRBD2|16|TRBJ2-7|TRBV5-4|-
TGTGCCAGCAGCCCGAGTGGTAGCGGGAGTTCCAGGGAGCAGTACTTC
CASSPSGSGSSREQYF
>TRBD1|13|TRBJ1-1|TRBV11-2|-
TGTGCCAGCAGCGGCCAGGGGGCAGGTGAAGCTTTCTTT
CASSGQGAGEAFF
>TRBD1|14|TRBJ2-5|TRBV3-1/TRBV3-2|-
TGTGCCAGCAGCCAAGGGACAGGGGGACAGACCCAGTACTTC
CASSQGTGGQTQYF
>TRBD1|17|TRBJ2-4|TRBV13|-
TGTGCCAGCAGTCACAGATGGACAGGGCTAGCCAAAAACATTCAGTACTTC
CASSHRWTGLAKNIQYF
>TRBD1|14|TRBJ1-5|TRBV28|-
TGTGCCAGCAGGTCGACAGGGAGCGGACAGCCCCAGCATTTT
CASRSTGSGQPQHF
>TRBD2|16|TRBJ2-1|TRBV10-3|-
TGTGCCATCAGTGAGTCGGGGTCTAGCGGTTACAATGAGCAGTTCTTC
CAISESGSSGYNEQFF
>-|15|TRBJ2-1|TRBV28|-
TGTGCCAGCAGCCGGGCAGTTGTCGGGAGTACTGAGCAGTTCTTC
CASSRAVVGSTEQFF
>TRBD1|14|TRBJ1-4|TRBV7-9|-
TGTGCCAGCAGCCCCGGACAGGGGAATGAAAAACTGTTTTTT
CASSPGQGNEKLFF
>TRBD1|14|TRBJ2-4|TRBV11-3|-
TGTGCCAGCAGCTTAGGGACAGGGGTAAACATTCAGTACTTC
CASSLGTGVNIQYF
>-|14|TRBJ2-5|TRBV27|-
TGTGCCAGCGCATGGACTTCCCCCCTGGAGACCCAGTACTTC
CASAWTSPLETQYF
>TRBD2|18|TRBJ2-1|TRBV19|once
TGTGCCAGTAGCCCGGGACTAGCGGATTGGGGCCGGTACAATGAGCAGTTCTTC
CASSPGLADWGRYNEQFF
>-|16|TRBJ1-5|TRBV19|-
TGTGCCAGTAGTGCTCAGGGGTCATTTGGCAATCAGCCCCAGCATTTT
CASSAQGSFGNQPQHF
>TRBD2|15|TRBJ2-1|TRBV4-1|-
TGCGCCAGCAGCCAAGATCAGCGGGAGGGCACTGAGCAGTTCTTC
CASSQDQREGTEQFF
>-|13|TRBJ1-5|TRBV27|-
TGTGCCAGCAGTGAACAGGGAAGACAGCCCCAGCATTTT
CASSEQGRQPQHF
>TRBD1|16|TRBJ1-2|TRBV7-9|-
TGTGCCAGCAGCTTAAGGGGACAGGGGGCGTACTATGGCTACACCTTC
CASSLRGQGAYYGYTF
>-|14|TRBJ2-3|TRBV6-2/TRBV6-3|-
TGTGCCAGCAGTCAACGAAGGGGGACAGATACGCAGTATTTT
CASSQRRGTDTQYF
>TRBD2|19|TRBJ2-2|TRBV2|-
TGTGCCAGCAGACCGACCCTCCCCTCCCGGGACTATTTAATCGGGGAGCTGTTTTTT
CASRPTLPSRDYLIGELFF
>-|16|TRBJ2-1|TRBV10-3|-
TGTGCCATCAGTGACGTTCAGGGGATCTCCTACAATGAGCAGTTCTTC
CAISDVQGISYNEQFF
>-|16|TRBJ1-3|TRBV19|-
TGTGCCAGTAAAAGAGGCCCGACAGACTCTGGAAACACCATATATTTT
CASKRGPTDSGNTIYF
>TRBD2|15|TRBJ2-3|TRBV3-1/TRBV3-2|-
TGTGCCAGCAGCCAAGCTAGCGGGTACACAGATACGCAGTATTTT
CASSQASGYTDTQYF
>-|15|TRBJ2-2|TRBV15|-
TGTGCCACCAGCAGAGATCCGGGGAACACCGGGGAGCTGTTTTTT
CATSRDPGNTGELFF
>-|15|TRBJ2-1|TRBV9|once
TGTGCCAGCAGCGTAGCCCCGGACAGCTACAATGAGCAGTTCTTC
CASSVAPDSYNEQFF
>-|15|TRBJ1-6|TRBV28|-
TGTGCCAGCAGTTTAGGCCATAATCGAAATTCACCCCTCCACTTT
CASSLGHNRNSPLHF
>-|14|TRBJ2-2|TRBV7-2|-
TGTGCCAGCAGCTTAGACCTCGGCACCGGGGAGCTGTTTTTT
CASSLDLGTGELFF
>TRBD1|15|TRBJ1-1|TRBV7-9|-
TGTGCCAGCAGCATTTTACAGGGGGGGAACACTGAAGCTTTCTTT
CASSILQGGNTEAFF
>-|17|TRBJ2-5|TRBV14|few
TGTGCCACCATACACGCCCTCCAGTTCAGGGTGAGAGAGACCCAGTACTTC
CATIHALQFRVRETQYF
>TRBD1|14|TRBJ1-2|TRBV27|few
TGTGCCAGCAGTTTATTGGGGACAGGATATGGCTACACCTTC
CASSLLGTGYGYTF
>-|15|TRBJ2-5|TRBV2|-
TGTGCCAGCCCGAACCCGTACAGGCCCCAAGAGACCCAGTACTTC
CASPNPYRPQETQYF
>TRBD1|15|TRBJ2-3|TRBV28|-
TGTGCCAGCAGTTTAGGACAGGGGGTCACAGATACGCAGTATTTT
CASSLGQGVTDTQYF
>TRBD2|16|TRBJ2-1|TRBV10-2|-
TGCGCCAGCACCCCCATCGGCGGGAGTTCCTACAATGAGCAGTTCTTC
CASTPIGGSSYNEQFF
>-|13|TRBJ1-5|TRBV6-6|-
TGTGCCAGCACCTCCCAGGGAACCCAGCCCCAGCATTTT
CASTSQGTQPQHF
>-|15|TRBJ2-5|TRBV5-1|-
TGCGCCAGCAGCTTGGCTGCGACTATACAAGAGACCCAGTACTTC
CASSLAATIQETQYF
>-|14|TRBJ1-5|TRBV12-5|-
TGTGCTAGTGCCTACGGAGGGGCTAATCAGCCCCAGCATTTT
CASAYGGANQPQHF
>TRBD1|15|TRBJ1-1|TRBV30|-
TGTGCCTGGACCGGTGACAGGGGGCCGTACACTGAAGCTTTCTTT
CAWTGDRGPYTEAFF
>TRBD1|13|TRBJ1-2|TRBV24-1|-
TGTGCCACCAGTGATTATACAGGGGGTGGCTACACCTTC
CATSDYTGGGYTF
>TRBD2|15|TRBJ2-7|TRBV19|-
TGTGCCAGTAGCACCAGCGGGGGCAGCTCCTACGAGCAGTACTTC
CASSTSGGSSYEQYF
>TRBD1|16|TRBJ1-1|TRBV4-1|-
TGCGCCAGCAGCCCCCGGACAGGAGGATTTCACACTGAAGCTTTCTTT
CASSPRTGGFHTEAFF
>-|11|TRBJ2-1|TRBV28|-
TGTGCCAGCAGTCTAAACAATGAGCAGTTCTTC
CASSLNNEQFF
>-|13|TRBJ1-1|TRBV7-6|-
TGTGCCAGCAGCCCTGGGACACTAACTGAAGCTTTCTTT
CASSPGTLTEAFF
>TRBD2|19|TRBJ2-1|TRBV14|few
TGTGCCAGCAGCCCCCGGGACGGAAGACTAGCGGGACGGTACAATGAGCAGTTCTTC
CASSPRDGRLAGRYNEQFF
>TRBD1|13|TRBJ1-2|TRBV5-6|-
TGTGCCAGCAGATACGGACAGGGCTATGGCTACACCTTC
CASRYGQGYGYTF
>TRBD1|13|TRBJ1-1|TRBV27|-
TGTGCCAGCAGCGACAGGGTGGGGACTGAAGCTTTCTTT
CASSDRVGTEAFF
>TRBD1|15|TRBJ2-1|TRBV7-2|once
TGTGCCAGCAGCTTATCTGGGACAGAGGCGAATGAGCAGTTCTTC
CASSLSGTEANEQFF
>TRBD1|15|TRBJ1-5|TRBV3-1/TRBV3-2|-
TGTGCCAGCAGCCAACAGACAGGGGGCAATCAGCCCCAGCATTTT
CASSQQTGGNQPQHF
>-|14|TRBJ2-1|TRBV6-5|-
TGTGCCAGCAGACCCAGACTAGTGAACAATGAGCAGTTCTTC
CASRPRLVNNEQFF
>-|13|TRBJ2-7|TRBV2|-
TGTGCCAGCACCCAGGGGAGTTACTACGAGCAGTACTTC
CASTQGSYYEQYF
>-|12|TRBJ2-5|TRBV28|-
TGTGCCAGCGGCCCCAACCAAGAGACCCAGTACTTC
CASGPNQETQYF
>-|12|TRBJ2-5|TRBV7-2|once
TGTGCCAGCAGCCTACTCCTAGAGACCCAGTACTTC
CASSLLLETQYF
>-|11|TRBJ2-1|TRBV30|-
TGTGCCTGGAGTCCCGGGATTATGCAGTTCTTC
CAWSPGIMQFF